Given below is one T cell receptor beta chain in context. Its antigen remains undetermined. No much larger clonotype is one base removed from it; base qualities were not supplied. The immunoSEQ Assay, a bias-controlled multiplex PCR, was used to amplify TCRbeta CDR3 regions from genomic DNA. Under the source paper's analysis protocol: The number of nucleated cells in each sample was estimated by amplification of reference gene primers within the assay. To quantify the absolute abundance of each unique TCRbeta CDR3 rearrangement, sequence reads were collapsed and filtered. For each sample, productive Simpson clonality was calculated by taking the square root of Simpson's diversity index across productive rearrangements. TCRdb re-hosts the immuneACCESS table, in-frame sequences only. Its copies lack some clones; in the studies checked, an unresolved V gene accounts for under half of them, and the cause for the rest is not known. D and trimming come from the DNA, and the V and J calls and clone size come from that table. The sample table shows some 100,000 clones, and about nine tenths are seen once. The ten largest clonotypes hold about 3.7% of the sample.

This entry is derived from a study of blood T cell repertoires in COVID-19 (dated by TCRdb to 2018 to 2020). For context, the study as a whole: The collaborator samples originated in the United States, Italy and Spain and spanned the acute and convalescent phases of COVID-19. The repertoires were made available in a free public database intended to serve as a resource for research on the immune response to SARS-CoV-2. Where HLA class I and class II types were available, the types were taken from metadata supplied by the sample provider, not from assay-based typing. Samples were obtained from the ongoing ImmuneRACE study (first 160 participants) and from 1,254 subjects provided by 6 global collaborators. Subjects who had been exposed to COVID-19, were actively infected with it, or had recovered from it provided the deeply sampled blood TCRbeta repertoires that made up the dataset. The material from the prospective study consisted of cDNA or gDNA derived from T cells, B-cell-depleted T cells, or PBMCs. The sample metadata nearly always contained a de-identified subject ID, COVID-19 status, age in years and sex.

The collaborating institutions used their own protocols to collect whole blood in K2EDTA tubes. For TCRbeta analysis, collaborators shipped samples in one of three forms: frozen whole blood, isolated PBMCs, or DNA extracted from either of those sample types. Findings and caveats that apply to the study as a whole: How much clinical and demographic metadata was included differed by source and by participant, and the metadata was provided uncurated.

From cysteine to phenylalanine, the CDR3 is 15 amino acids long. Just the 45-base CDR3 DNA is kept, in frame starting at base 1. Cut back by 5 bases and 5 bases, the V and J ends lie 18 bases apart. Sequences LNHDA (CDR1) and SQIVND (CDR2) are obtained from the germline V gene (reference sequence). Rearrangement joined TRBV19 to TRBJ1-1, with TRBD1 as a weak D call on 6 bases. This TCR was sampled from a woman between 65 and 79 years old with acute or convalescent COVID-19. The sequenced sample was peripheral blood. The DNA sequence is given as TGTGCCAGTAGTCGTAACAGGGTTCGTGGGACTGAAGCTTTCTTT. Translation gives CASSRNRVRGTEAFF.